This T cell receptor (beta chain) derives from a study of blood T cell repertoires in COVID-19. Study-wide context: From the United States, Italy and Spain came samples of acute and convalescent COVID-19.

Produced via immunoSEQ multiplex PCR; TCRdb's table is partial and in-frame only. There are about 96,000 clones in the sample; approximately 90% occur only once, and more than 3.5% lies in the top ten. Deletions cut 1 base from V and 8 bases from J, with 17 bases between. Germline CDR1 reads KGHDR; CDR2 reads SFDVKD. This CDR3 comprises 16 residues. The gene calls are TRBV24-1 and TRBJ2-1; a weak D match, TRBD2 (5 bases). Source material: peripheral blood. This sequence was found in a human donor with COVID-19, enrolled during active disease. The donor label of this sample is uncertain. The CDR3 reads CATSDFGESSQDEQFF. In DNA form, the CDR3 reads TGTGCCACCAGTGATTTTGGGGAGTCATCGCAGGATGAGCAGTTCTTC.